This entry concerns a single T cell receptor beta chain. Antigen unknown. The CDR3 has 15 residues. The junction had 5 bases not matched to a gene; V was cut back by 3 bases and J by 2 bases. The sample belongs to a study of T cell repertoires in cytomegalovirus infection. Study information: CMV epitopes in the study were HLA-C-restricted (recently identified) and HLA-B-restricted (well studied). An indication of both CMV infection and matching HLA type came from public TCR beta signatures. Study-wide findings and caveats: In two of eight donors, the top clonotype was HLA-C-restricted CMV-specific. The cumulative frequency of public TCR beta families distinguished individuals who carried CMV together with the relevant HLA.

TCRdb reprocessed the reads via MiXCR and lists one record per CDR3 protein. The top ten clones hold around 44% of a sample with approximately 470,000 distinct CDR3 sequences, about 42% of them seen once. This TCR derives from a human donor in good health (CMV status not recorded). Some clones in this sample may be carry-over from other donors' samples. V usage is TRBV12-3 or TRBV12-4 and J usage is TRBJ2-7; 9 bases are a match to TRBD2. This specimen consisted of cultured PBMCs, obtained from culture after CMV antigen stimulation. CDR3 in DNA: TGTGCCAGCAGTTTTCTAGCGGGATTAGCCTACGAGCAGTACTTC. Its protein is CASSFLAGLAYEQYF.